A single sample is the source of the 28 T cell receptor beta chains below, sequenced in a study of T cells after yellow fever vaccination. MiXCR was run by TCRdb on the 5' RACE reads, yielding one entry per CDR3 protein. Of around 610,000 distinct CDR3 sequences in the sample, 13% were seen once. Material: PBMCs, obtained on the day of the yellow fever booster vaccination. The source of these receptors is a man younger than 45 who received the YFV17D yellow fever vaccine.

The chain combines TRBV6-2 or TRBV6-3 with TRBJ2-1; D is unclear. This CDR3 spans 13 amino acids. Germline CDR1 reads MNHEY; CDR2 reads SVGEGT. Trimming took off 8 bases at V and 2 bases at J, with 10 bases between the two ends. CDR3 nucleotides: TGTGCCAGCGGGCGACCTACCTACAATGAGCAGTTCTTC. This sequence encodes CASGRPTYNEQFF.

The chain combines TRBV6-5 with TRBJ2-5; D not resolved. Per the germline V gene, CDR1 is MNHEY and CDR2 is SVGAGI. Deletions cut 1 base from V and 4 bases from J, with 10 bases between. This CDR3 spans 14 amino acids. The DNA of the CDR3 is TGTGCCAGCAGTTACTTTAGTGGGTTAGAGACCCAGTACTTC. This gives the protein CASSYFSGLETQYF.

CDR3 sequence (DNA): TGCAGCGTTGAAGTCGGGGAGCTGTTTTTT. Its protein product is CSVEVGELFF. The rearrangement uses TRBV29-1 and TRBJ2-2; D is undetermined. The CDR3 consists of 10 residues. Germline V gene sequence: CDR1 SQVTM, CDR2 ANQGSEA. V was clipped by 1 base and J by 7 bases, with 1 base between them.

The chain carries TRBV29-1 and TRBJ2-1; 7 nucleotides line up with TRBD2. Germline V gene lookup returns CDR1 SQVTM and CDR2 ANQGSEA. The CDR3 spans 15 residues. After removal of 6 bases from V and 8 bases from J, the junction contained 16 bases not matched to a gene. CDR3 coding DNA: TGCAGCGTGGGGGGGAGGACTAGTGTAAAGTATGAGCAGTTCTTC. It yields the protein CSVGGRTSVKYEQFF.

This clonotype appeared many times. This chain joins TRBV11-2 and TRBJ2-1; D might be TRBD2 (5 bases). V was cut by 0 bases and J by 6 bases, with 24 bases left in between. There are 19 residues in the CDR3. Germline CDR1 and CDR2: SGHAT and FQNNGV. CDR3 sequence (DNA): TGTGCCAGCAGCTTAGATTCGTTACCGGGAAGCGGAAGAATCAATGAGCAGTTCTTC. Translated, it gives CASSLDSLPGSGRINEQFF.

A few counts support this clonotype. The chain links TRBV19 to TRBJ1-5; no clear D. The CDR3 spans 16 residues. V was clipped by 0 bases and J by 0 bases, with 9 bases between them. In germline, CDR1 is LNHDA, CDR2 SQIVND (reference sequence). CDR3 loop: CASSIDLGSSNQPQHF. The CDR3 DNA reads TGTGCCAGTAGTATAGATCTGGGATCTAGCAATCAGCCCCAGCATTTT.

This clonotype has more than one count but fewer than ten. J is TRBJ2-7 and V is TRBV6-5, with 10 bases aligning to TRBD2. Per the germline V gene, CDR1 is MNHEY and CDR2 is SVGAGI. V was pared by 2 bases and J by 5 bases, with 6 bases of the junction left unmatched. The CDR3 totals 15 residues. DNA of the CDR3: TGTGCCAGCAGTTACAAGCGGGAGGGCTACCACGAGCAGTACTTC. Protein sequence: CASSYKREGYHEQYF.

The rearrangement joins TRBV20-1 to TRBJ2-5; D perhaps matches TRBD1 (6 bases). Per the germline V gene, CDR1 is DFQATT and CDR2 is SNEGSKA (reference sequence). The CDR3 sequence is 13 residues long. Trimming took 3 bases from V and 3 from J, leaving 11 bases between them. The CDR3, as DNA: TGCAGTGCTAGCCCAGGGACAAAAGAGACCCAGTACTTC. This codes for CSASPGTKETQYF.

CDR3 residues: CSPGADTQYF. The CDR3 DNA is TGCAGTCCTGGGGCAGATACGCAGTATTTT. V gene TRBV20-1 combines with J gene TRBJ2-3; D remains unclear. This CDR3 is 10 amino acids long. V was pared by 8 bases and J by 4 bases, with 7 bases between. Per the germline V gene, CDR1 is DFQATT and CDR2 is SNEGSKA (reference sequence).

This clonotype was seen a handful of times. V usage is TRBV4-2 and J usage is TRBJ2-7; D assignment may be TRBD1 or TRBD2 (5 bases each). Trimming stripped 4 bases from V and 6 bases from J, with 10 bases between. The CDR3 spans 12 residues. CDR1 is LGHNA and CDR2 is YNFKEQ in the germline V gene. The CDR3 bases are TGTGCCAGCAGCCGAGGGGATGGCGAGCAGTACTTC. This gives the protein CASSRGDGEQYF.

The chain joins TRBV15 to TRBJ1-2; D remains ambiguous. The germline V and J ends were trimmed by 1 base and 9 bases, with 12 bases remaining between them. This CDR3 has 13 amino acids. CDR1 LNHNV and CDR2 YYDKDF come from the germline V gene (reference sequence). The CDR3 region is CATSRAGGLRYTF. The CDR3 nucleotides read TGTGCCACCAGCAGAGCAGGCGGCCTCCGCTACACCTTC.

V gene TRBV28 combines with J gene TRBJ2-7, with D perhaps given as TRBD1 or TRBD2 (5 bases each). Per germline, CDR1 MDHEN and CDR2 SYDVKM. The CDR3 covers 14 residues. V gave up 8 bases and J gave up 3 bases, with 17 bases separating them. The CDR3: CASRGRARIYEQYF. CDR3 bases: TGTGCCAGCCGGGGCCGGGCCCGAATCTACGAGCAGTACTTC.

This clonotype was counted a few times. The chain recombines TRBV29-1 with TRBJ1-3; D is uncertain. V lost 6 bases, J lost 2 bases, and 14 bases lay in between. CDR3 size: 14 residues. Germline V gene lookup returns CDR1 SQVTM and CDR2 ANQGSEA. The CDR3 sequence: CSVNPGNTGNTIYF. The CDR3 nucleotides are TGCAGCGTCAATCCGGGTAATACTGGAAACACCATATATTTT.

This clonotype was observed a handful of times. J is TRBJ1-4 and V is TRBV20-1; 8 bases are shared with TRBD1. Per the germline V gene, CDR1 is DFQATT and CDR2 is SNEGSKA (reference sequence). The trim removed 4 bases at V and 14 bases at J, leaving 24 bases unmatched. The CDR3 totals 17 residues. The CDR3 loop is CSATSRRGSVGTGWLFF. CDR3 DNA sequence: TGCAGTGCTACTTCCCGCAGGGGGTCTGTCGGGACAGGATGGCTGTTTTTT.

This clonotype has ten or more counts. The CDR3 is CASSLWGLAGVGNEQFF. The CDR3 coding sequence is TGTGCCAGCAGCTTATGGGGACTAGCGGGAGTAGGCAATGAGCAGTTCTTC. V is TRBV7-6 and J is TRBJ2-1, with 14 bases fitting TRBD2. The germline V gene encodes CDR1 SGHVS and CDR2 FNYEAQ. CDR3 size: 17 residues. Losses at the gene ends were 2 bases for V and 6 bases for J; bases not matched to a gene: 6.

This chain's CDR3 is CSASGRTSTDTQYF. Here the CDR3 DNA reads TGCAGTGCTAGCGGGAGAACTAGCACAGATACGCAGTATTTT. The V gene is TRBV20-1, the J gene TRBJ2-3, with D possibly matching TRBD2 (6 bases). The CDR3 runs to 14 residues. V was clipped by 3 bases and J by 0 bases, with 10 bases between them. Germline V gives CDR1 DFQATT, CDR2 SNEGSKA (reference sequence).

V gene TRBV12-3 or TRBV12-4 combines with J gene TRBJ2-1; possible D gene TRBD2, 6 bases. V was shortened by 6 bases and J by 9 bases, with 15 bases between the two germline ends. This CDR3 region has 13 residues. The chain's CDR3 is CASSSKRGGEQFF. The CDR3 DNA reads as TGTGCCAGCAGCTCGAAACGGGGAGGTGAGCAGTTCTTC.

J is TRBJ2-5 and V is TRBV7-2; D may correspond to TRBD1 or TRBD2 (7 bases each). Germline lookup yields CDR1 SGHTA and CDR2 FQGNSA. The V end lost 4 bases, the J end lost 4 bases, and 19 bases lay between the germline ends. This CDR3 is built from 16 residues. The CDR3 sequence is CASSSHPGGVGETQYF. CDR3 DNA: TGTGCCAGCAGCTCCCATCCAGGGGGGGTGGGAGAGACCCAGTACTTC.

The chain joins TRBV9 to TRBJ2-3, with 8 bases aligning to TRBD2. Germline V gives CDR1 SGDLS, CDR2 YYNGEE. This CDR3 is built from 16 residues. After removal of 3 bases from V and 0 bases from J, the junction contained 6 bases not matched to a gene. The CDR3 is CASSGGLAPSTDTQYF. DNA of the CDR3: TGTGCCAGCAGCGGCGGACTAGCACCAAGCACAGATACGCAGTATTTT.

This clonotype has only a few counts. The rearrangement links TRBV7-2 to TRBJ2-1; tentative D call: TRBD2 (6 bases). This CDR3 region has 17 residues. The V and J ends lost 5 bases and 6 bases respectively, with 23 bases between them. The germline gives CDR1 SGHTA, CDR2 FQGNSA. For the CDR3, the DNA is TGTGCCAGCAGCCCGAGCCTTTGGGGAGGCGATTTCAATGAGCAGTTCTTC. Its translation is CASSPSLWGGDFNEQFF. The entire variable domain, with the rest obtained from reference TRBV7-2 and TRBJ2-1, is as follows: GAGVSQSPSNKVTEKGKDVELRCDPISGHTALYWYRQSLGQGLEFLIYFQGNSAPDKSGLPSDRFSAERTGGSVSTLTIQRTQQEDSAVYLCASSPSLWGGDFNEQFFGPGTRLTVL.

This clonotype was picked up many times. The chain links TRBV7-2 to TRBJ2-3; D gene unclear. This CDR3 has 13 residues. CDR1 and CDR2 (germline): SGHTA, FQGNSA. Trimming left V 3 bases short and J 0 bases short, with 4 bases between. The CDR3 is CASSFGSTDTQYF. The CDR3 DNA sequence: TGTGCCAGCAGCTTTGGGAGCACAGATACGCAGTATTTT.

CDR3 region: CASSLSRGTEAFF. The CDR3, as DNA: TGTGCCAGCAGCCTATCCAGGGGTACTGAAGCTTTCTTT. This chain uses TRBV7-9 with TRBJ1-1; maybe TRBD1 (6 bases). This CDR3 has 13 amino acids. Germline lookup yields CDR1 SEHNR and CDR2 FQNEAQ (reference sequence). V lost 5 bases and J 5 bases, leaving 12 bases between the germline ends.

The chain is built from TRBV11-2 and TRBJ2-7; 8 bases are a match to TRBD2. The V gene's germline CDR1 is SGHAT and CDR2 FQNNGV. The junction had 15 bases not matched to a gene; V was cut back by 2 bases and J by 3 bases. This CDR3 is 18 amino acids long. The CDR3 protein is CASSLFSGTATSYYEQYF. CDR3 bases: TGTGCCAGCAGCTTATTTAGCGGGACTGCCACGTCTTACTACGAGCAGTACTTC.

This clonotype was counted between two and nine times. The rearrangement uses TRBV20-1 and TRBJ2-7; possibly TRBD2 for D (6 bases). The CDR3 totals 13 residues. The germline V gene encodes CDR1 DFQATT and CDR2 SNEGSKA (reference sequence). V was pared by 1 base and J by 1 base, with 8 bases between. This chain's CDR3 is CSARAGESYEQYF. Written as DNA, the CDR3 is TGCAGTGCTAGAGCGGGGGAATCCTACGAGCAGTACTTC.

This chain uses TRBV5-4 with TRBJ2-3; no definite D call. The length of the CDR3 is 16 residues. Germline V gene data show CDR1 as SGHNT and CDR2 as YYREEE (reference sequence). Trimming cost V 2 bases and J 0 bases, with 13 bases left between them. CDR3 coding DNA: TGTGCCAGCAGCTTTGGAAGAAACCCTAGCACAGATACGCAGTATTTT. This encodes CASSFGRNPSTDTQYF.

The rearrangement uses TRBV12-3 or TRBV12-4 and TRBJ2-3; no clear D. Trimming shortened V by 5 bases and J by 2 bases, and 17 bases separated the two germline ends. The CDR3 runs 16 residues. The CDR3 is CASSPPGTANTDTQYF. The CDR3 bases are TGTGCCAGCAGTCCTCCCGGAACAGCCAACACAGATACGCAGTATTTT.

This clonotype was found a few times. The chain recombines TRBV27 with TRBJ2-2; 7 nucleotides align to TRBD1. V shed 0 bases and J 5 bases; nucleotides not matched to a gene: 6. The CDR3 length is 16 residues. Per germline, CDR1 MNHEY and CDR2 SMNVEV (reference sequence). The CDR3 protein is CASSLSYGRGTGELFF. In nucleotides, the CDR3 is TGTGCCAGCAGTTTATCGTACGGCAGGGGGACCGGGGAGCTGTTTTTT.

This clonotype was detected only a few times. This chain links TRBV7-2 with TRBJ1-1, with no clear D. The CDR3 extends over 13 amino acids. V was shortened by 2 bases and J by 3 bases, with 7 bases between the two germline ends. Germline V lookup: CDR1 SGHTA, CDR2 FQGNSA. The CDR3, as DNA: TGTGCCAGCAGCTTACTCGAGTACACTGAAGCTTTCTTT. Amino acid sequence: CASSLLEYTEAFF. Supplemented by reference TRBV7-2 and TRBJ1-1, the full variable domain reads GAGVSQSPSNKVTEKGKDVELRCDPISGHTALYWYRQSLGQGLEFLIYFQGNSAPDKSGLPSDRFSAERTGGSVSTLTIQRTQQEDSAVYLCASSLLEYTEAFFGQGTRLTVV.